Below are 2 T cell receptor beta chains sequenced from a single sample in a study of long-term antiretroviral therapy in people with HIV. Runs used v3.0 of the immunoSEQ assay and were done at survey level. TCRdb keeps only in-frame clones here, not all; method: immunoSEQ multiplex PCR. The table lists 20,000 to 30,000 clones, around 83% of them singletons, with under 5.5% in the top ten. The starting material was unsorted PBMCs, obtained around 2.6 years after starting antiretroviral therapy. Receptors were obtained from a man aged 35 to 55 with HIV.

This clone was observed once. This chain connects TRBV15 to TRBJ2-7, with TRBD2 as a possible D gene (7 bases). CDR3 length: 16 amino acids. V was pared by 0 bases and J by 2 bases, with 14 bases between. Looked up from germline, CDR1 is LNHNV and CDR2 is YYDKDF (reference sequence). The CDR3 loop reads CATSREGGDGPYEQYF. CDR3 coding DNA: TGTGCCACCAGCAGAGAAGGGGGGGACGGCCCCTACGAGCAGTACTTC.

This chain links TRBV10-2 with TRBJ2-1, with D maybe TRBD2 (6 bases). Per germline, CDR1 WSHSY and CDR2 SAAADI. The CDR3 runs 17 residues. V was cut by 6 bases and J by 8 bases, with 26 bases left in between. CDR3 in DNA: TGCGCCAGCAGAAAGCCCCGGGAGCTCGAAGGAGGGTATGAGCAGTTCTTC. As protein: CASRKPRELEGGYEQFF.